The T cell receptor (beta chain) under discussion was sequenced for a study of a mutant IDH1 vaccine in newly diagnosed glioma. Turning to the study itself: Patients received vaccination from 4-6 weeks after radiotherapy alone, or with temozolomide cycles. Sex among treated patients split about 60% male, about 40% female; mean age was approximately 38 years. Previous care, which was radiotherapy, temozolomide, or both, most often involved both. Notes on the study in general: With respect to changes in top peripheral T cell clonotypes, pseudoprogression seemed unrelated.

This CDR3 spans 15 amino acids. CDR1 and CDR2 from the germline V gene are LNHNV and YYDKDF (reference sequence). Deletions cut 0 bases from V and 5 bases from J, with 13 bases between. In the case of this clone: Its target is not known.

Clones were sequenced by immunoSEQ multiplex PCR, and TCRdb holds only the in-frame ones, with some missing. The top ten hold about 20% of the sample, which has tens of thousands of clones, around 90% seen once. As for time point: week 11, during vaccination. Every vaccination contained 300 ug of the mutant IDH1 20-mer peptide and was paired with topical imiquimod. The rearrangement uses TRBV15 and TRBJ1-2, with a tentative D call TRBD1 (6 bases). The receptor was derived from a man younger than 35 with glioma. The sample in question was PBMCs, obtained from a glioma patient whose treatment included an IDH1 peptide vaccine. The CDR3 protein is CATSRDQGGGYGYTF. CDR3 DNA: TGTGCCACCAGCAGAGATCAAGGGGGAGGTTATGGCTACACCTTC. The variable domain in full, with the rest retrieved from reference TRBV15 and TRBJ1-2, is DAMVIQNPRYQVTQFGKPVTLSCSQTLNHNVMYWYQQKSSQAPKLLFHYYDKDFNNEADTPDNFQSRRPNTSFCFLDIRSPGLGDTAMYLCATSRDQGGGYGYTFGSGTRLTVV.